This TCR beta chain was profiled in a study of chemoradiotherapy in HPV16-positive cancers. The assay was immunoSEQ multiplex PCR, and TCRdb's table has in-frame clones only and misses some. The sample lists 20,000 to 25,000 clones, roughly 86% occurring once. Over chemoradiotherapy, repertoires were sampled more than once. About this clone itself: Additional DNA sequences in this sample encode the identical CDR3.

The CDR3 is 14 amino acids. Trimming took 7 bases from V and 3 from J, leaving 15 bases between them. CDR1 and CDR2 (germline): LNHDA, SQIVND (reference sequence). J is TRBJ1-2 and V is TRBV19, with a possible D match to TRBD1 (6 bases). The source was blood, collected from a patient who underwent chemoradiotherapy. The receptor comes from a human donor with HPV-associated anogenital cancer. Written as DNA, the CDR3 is TGTGCCAGTAAAGGGCGGGGGGCCGACTATGGCTACACCTTC. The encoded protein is CASKGRGADYGYTF.